This record concerns one T cell receptor beta chain sequence. Its antigen remains unidentified. Extracted RNA was reverse transcribed into cDNA, the sequencing template. Profiling relied on immunoSEQ multiplex PCR, and the TCRdb table lists in-frame clones only, not all of them. The data contain about 140,000 clones, roughly four fifths of them seen just once; the ten biggest clones take up 25%. This specimen belongs to a study of CD8+ T cells in alopecia areata. Study-wide points: Scalp and blood retained many expanded lesional clones during tofacitinib. Alopecia totalis/universalis scalp especially showed more expanded CD8+ clones than normal scalp.

Treatment here: oral pan-JAK inhibitor, 5-10 mg twice daily. This CDR3 contains 15 residues. V lost 0 bases to trimming and J lost 0 bases, with 8 bases between them. Germline V CDR1 and CDR2: LGHNA, YSLEER. The specimen was CD8+ T cells sorted from blood, collected at week 4, from a patient treated with tofacitinib. The chain carries TRBV4-3 and TRBJ1-1, with D unresolved. This clonotype originated in a human donor with alopecia areata. The CDR3 sequence is CASSQDPGMNTEAFF. CDR3 DNA: TGCGCCAGCAGCCAAGATCCCGGCATGAACACTGAAGCTTTCTTT.